The T cell receptor beta chain under discussion was sequenced for a study of T-cell reconstitution after alpha-beta-depleted transplantation in children. Study observations and caveats: A year had passed since transplant, and T-cell counts and diversity by then came mostly from newly produced T cells. Two months or so post-transplant, alpha-beta T cells reportedly derived from several hundred expanded graft clones. Some patients' high day-60 TCRbeta diversity was attributed to recipient cells surviving conditioning.

Preparation of the TCRbeta library was carried out with unique molecular identifiers. Via MiXCR, TCRdb re-called the PCR reads, giving one row per CDR3 protein. The top ten hold 51% of the sample, which has tens of thousands of distinct CDR3 sequences, 15% to 20% seen once. V was clipped by 0 bases and J by 6 bases; unmatched bases: 6. The V gene's germline CDR1 is MNHEY and CDR2 SVGAGI. There are 15 residues in the CDR3. Notes on this clonotype: Its matching antigen is unknown.

This rearrangement joins TRBV6-5 to TRBJ1-1; 8 nucleotides align to TRBD1. The TCR was taken from a male patient between 2 and 10 years old who had a stem cell transplant for acute lymphoblastic leukemia, so the T cells may come from the graft donor. The sample consisted of PBMCs, mostly from graft donor cells, taken 360 days after TCRalphabeta/CD19-depleted stem cell transplant. DNA for the CDR3: TGTGCCAGCAGTTACTCGAACAGGGGGTTGGCTGAAGCTTTCTTT. It translates to CASSYSNRGLAEAFF.